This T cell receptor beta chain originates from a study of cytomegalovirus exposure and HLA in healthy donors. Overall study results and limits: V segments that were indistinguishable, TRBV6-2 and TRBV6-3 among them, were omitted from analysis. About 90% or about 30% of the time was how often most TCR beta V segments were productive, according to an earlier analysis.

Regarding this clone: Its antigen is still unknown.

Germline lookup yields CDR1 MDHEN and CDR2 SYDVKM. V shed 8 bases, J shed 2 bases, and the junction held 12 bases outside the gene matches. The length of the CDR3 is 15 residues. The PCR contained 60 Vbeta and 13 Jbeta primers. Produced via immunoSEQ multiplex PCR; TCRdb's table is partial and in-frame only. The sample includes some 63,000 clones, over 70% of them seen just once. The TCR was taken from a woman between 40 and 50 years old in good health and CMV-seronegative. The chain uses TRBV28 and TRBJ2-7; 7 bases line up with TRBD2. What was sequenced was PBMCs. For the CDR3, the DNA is TGTGCCAGCTCCCCCGTTAGCGGGCCAGCCTACGAGCAGTACTTC. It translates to CASSPVSGPAYEQYF.